This T cell receptor (beta chain) was identified in a study of cytomegalovirus exposure and HLA in healthy donors (TCRdb year 2017). With regard to the full study: An earlier analysis of some 600 of the donors reported under 300 Gb of sequence data and 117 million unique TCR beta sequences obtained from roughly 180 million T cells. Roughly 300 gigabases of sequencing data and approximately 92 million unique TCR sequences made up an early release that covered around 640 HLA-typed donors. An earlier analysis of 500 to 650 of the donors applied high-throughput TCR beta sequencing to assess whether each TCR beta V gene segment acted as functional or pseudogenic. The study was designed to test whether signatures of past pathogen exposure could be identified by cataloging public T cell receptors. HLA typing covered class I and class II loci at four-digit resolution. Because of strong linkage in the cohort, 5 or 6 DR-DQ haplotypes were treated as single units for association and clustering. In a later analysis, previously published TCR beta repertoires from about 640 donors were re-analyzed and high-resolution HLA genotyping was added so that TCR occurrence patterns could be studied. The number of donors typed differed by locus, with roughly 620-640 for A, B, C, DRB1 and DQB1, 522 for DQA1, 600 to 610 for DPA1, and 472 for DPB1. Every repertoire in the discovery cohort had been generated on one and the same sequencing platform. To predict cytomegalovirus infection status, the study combined high-throughput TCR immunosequencing, statistical association of individual TCRs with disease status, and machine learning. Rather than using new phenotypic data, the later analysis identified candidate immune exposures from TCR beta sequences and from how often those sequences occurred across donors. Genome-wide SNP genotypes for about 65% of the roughly 670 donors were used in a later genetic analysis, which treated that subset as a discovery cohort. The study profiled the T cell repertoires of hundreds of subjects by immunosequencing and related them to cytomegalovirus serostatus. Along with the 666-subject first cohort, a separate validation cohort of around 120 different subjects was used. Donor age, sex, ethnicity and CMV serostatus were compiled alongside the repertoire data. Among about 400 genotyped donors of the cohort, an average of around 240,000 unique TCR beta nucleotide sequences was sequenced per donor, of which about 19% were non-productive. The genetic ancestry cluster associated with self-reported Caucasian donors included around 76% of the roughly 400 genotyped donors. Study-wide conclusions, independent of this receptor: Presence/absence analyses assumed roughly uniform sequencing depth across donors, an assumption that may not hold. According to the authors, the approach could potentially be generalized to other disease states and immunological phenotypes. The earlier analysis of approximately 540 of the donors excluded some 15 rarely observed V segments, including chromosome 9 orphons, because counts were too low. In a later analysis, HLA-associated TCR beta chains were found to be more clonally expanded and to have lower generation probabilities than equally common non-associated chains. When HLA alleles, especially DR and DQ, strongly co-occurred, TCR associations were difficult to assign to individual alleles. A later analysis reported that several top co-occurrence clusters appeared linked to parvovirus B19, influenza, CMV and Epstein-Barr virus. A further reported finding was that TCR beta sequences accurately predicted the HLA-A and HLA-B alleles for most subjects in the first cohort. In a later analysis, some 17,000 TCR beta sequences were associated with specific HLA alleles at a false discovery rate of 0.05. A later analysis found that TCR association rates varied across HLA loci, with DRB1 alleles showing the most associated TCRs and HLA-C alleles the fewest. In both the original and validation cohorts, the classifier was reported to diagnose cytomegalovirus status with high specificity and sensitivity. The cohort was sequenced for TCR beta chains only, and without alpha or paired-chain data the features that could be detected were limited. Because HLA typing was missing for some donors at each locus, association tests included only the typed subset. The 87-base-pair reads could not distinguish some IMGT-functional V segments, including TRBV6-2 and TRBV6-3, so those segments were excluded. A later analysis found that most CMV-associated TCR beta chains appeared HLA-restricted, with HLA associations seemingly driven largely by CMV exposure. A cluster of highly shared sequence variants was judged likely to be a technical artifact of the sequencing pipeline. Most TCR sequences were observed very rarely across donors, whereas some public TCRs were present in many individuals. In a later genetic analysis, a missense DCLRE1C variant was associated with V-gene and J-gene trimming of TCR beta chains, and the association was replicated in an independent cohort. Broadly in line with IMGT annotations, most TCR beta V segments showed up in productive rearrangements about 87% or about 30% of the time in an earlier analysis of some 590 of the donors. A total of some 180 TCR beta chains were listed by the study as associated with cytomegalovirus. For the cohort, immune exposure information was limited to CMV serostatus. A few of the identified cytomegalovirus-associated TCR beta chains were confirmed in vitro to be specific for cytomegalovirus antigens. In a later genetic analysis, fewer N-insertions in productive TCRs were reported among donors in an Asian-associated ancestry cluster than the roughly 700-donor mean. Linkage disequilibrium might explain the correlated functional status among segregating V segments, but an unknown experimental factor could not be excluded.

Library preparation used the immunoSEQ multiplex PCR assay. The multiplex PCR relied on a mix of 60 forward primers for TCR Vbeta segments and 13 reverse primers for TCR Jbeta segments. The CDR3 region of rearranged TCR beta genes was amplified from genomic DNA by a multiplex PCR assay. The Illumina HiSeq System was used to sequence the amplified TCR beta libraries as 87-base-pair reads. In the paper's pipeline: Across the 600 to 700 repertoires, a later analysis counted some 80 million unique TCR beta chains, some 11 million of which were shared by at least two donors. Raw reads were error-corrected and collapsed into unique sequences by a nearest-neighbor algorithm in which closely related sequences were merged to remove PCR and sequencing errors. Alignment of CDR3 sequences to IMGT reference sequences was used to assign V, D and J gene segments. For a sequence to be retained, a match of at least six nucleotides to both a V gene segment and a J gene segment was required. Rearrangements were called productive when the CDR3 lacked stop codons and stayed in frame with V and J; all others were non-productive. Following IMGT convention, CDR3 was defined as the stretch from the second conserved V-encoded cysteine to the conserved J-encoded phenylalanine. The earlier analysis of some 540 of the donors excluded any sequence lacking an unambiguous match to a single V gene segment. An earlier analysis of fewer than 750 of the donors classified V segments as functional when productive rearrangements were above 56.7% and as segregating when the standard deviation between donors was above 5%. A statistical classification framework was developed to diagnose cytomegalovirus status using the catalog of TCR beta chain sequences. In a later analysis, TCR nucleotide sequences were compared against IMGT/GENE-DB human TR gene sequences so that V and J genes could be assigned. The TCRdist pipeline was used in a later analysis to assign CDR3 sequences and most-parsimonious VDJ recombination scenarios. In a later analysis, each TCR beta chain was defined by its CDR3 amino acid sequence together with its V-gene family, and reads lacking a unique V-gene family were excluded. A later analysis removed nearly 600 highly shared, low-generation-probability nucleotide sequences to deal with suspected cross-contamination and a sequencing artifact. A later analysis calculated a clonal expansion index for each public chain from normalized within-repertoire ranks of inferred template counts. In a later analysis, generation probabilities were computed with a VDJ recombination model fitted to out-of-frame rearrangements, and the resulting probabilities were checked against IGoR. In a later analysis, TCR-TCR, TCR-HLA and TCR-CMV co-occurrence was scored with hypergeometric tests, and a repertoire-size bias correction was applied to TCR pairs. A later analysis estimated false discovery rates by permuting HLA or CMV assignments 20 times. In a later analysis, co-occurring TCRs were grouped using DBSCAN, and TCRdist sequence similarity was added for clustering within HLA-allele-positive subsets. Co-occurrence clustering excluded repertoires with fewer than 30,000 or more than 120,000 public chains, plus five with anomalous nucleotide sharing. TCRdb retrieved this table from immuneACCESS and kept in-frame rearrangements only. Not all clones are present; in checked studies, unresolved V genes account for under half, and no reason is known for the remainder. That table furnishes V, J and clone size, whereas the DNA furnished D and trimming. A total of under 200,000 clones appear in this sample, 80% of them only once. The ten biggest clones cover 4.5% to 6% of the sample.

With regard to this clone: The antigen it recognizes is unknown. There are no base qualities to consult, and no much larger clone falls within one base.

The cohort was made up of about 670 healthy bone marrow donors. At the time of sampling, every cohort member was nominally healthy, though immune exposures that went unrecorded were likely present. The donor tested CMV seronegative and was one of the 352 seronegative cohort members. A peripheral blood sample was provided by each donor, and peripheral blood mononuclear cells were used for TCR beta sequencing. The Qiagen DNeasy Blood Extraction Kit was used to extract genomic DNA from the blood cell samples. V and J lose 8 bases and 1 base, and a span of 10 bases separates them. Via the germline V gene, CDR1 is MGHRA and CDR2 YSYEKL. Spanning cysteine to phenylalanine, the CDR3 consists of 13 amino acids. Only CDR3 DNA is held: 39 bases, read in frame from base 1.

This sequence uses TRBV4-1 and TRBJ2-3; the best D guess is TRBD1, with 5 bases matching. The sequencing sample was made of PBMCs. The sequence was collected from a man between 40 and 49 years old in good health and CMV-seronegative. The nucleotides read TGCGCCAGCCGACCGACAGGCACAGATACGCAGTATTTT. Its product reads: CASRPTGTDTQYF.